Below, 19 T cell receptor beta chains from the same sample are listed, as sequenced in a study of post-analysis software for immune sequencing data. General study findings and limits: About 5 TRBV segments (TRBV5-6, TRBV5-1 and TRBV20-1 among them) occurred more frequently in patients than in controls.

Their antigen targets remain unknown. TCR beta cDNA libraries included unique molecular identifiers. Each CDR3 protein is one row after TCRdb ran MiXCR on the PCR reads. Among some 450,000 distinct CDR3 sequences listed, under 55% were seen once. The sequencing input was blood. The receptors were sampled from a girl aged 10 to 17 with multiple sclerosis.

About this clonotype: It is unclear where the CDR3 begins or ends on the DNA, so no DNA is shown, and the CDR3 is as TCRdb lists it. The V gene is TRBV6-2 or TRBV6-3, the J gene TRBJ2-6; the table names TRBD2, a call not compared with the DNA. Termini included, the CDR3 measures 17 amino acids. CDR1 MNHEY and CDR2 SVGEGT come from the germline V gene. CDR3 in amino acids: CASSRGIVGGGANVPTF.

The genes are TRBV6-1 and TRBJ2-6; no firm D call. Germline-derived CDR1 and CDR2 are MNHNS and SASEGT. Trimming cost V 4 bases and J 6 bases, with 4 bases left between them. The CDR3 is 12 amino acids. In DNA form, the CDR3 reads TGTGCCAGCAGTGCCCCGGCCAACGTCCTGACTTTC. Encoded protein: CASSAPANVLTF.

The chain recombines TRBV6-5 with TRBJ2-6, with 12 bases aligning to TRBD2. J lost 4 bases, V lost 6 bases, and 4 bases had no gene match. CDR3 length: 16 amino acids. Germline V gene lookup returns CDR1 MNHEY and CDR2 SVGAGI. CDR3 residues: CASRRTSGAGANVLTF. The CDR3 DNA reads TGTGCCAGCAGGCGGACTAGCGGGGCCGGGGCCAACGTCCTGACTTTC.

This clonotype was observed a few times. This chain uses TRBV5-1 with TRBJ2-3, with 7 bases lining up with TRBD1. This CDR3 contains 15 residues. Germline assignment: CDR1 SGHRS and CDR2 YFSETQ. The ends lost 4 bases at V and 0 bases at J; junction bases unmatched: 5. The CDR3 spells CASSEGQTSTDTQYF. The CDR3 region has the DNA TGCGCCAGCAGCGAGGGACAGACTAGCACAGATACGCAGTATTTT.

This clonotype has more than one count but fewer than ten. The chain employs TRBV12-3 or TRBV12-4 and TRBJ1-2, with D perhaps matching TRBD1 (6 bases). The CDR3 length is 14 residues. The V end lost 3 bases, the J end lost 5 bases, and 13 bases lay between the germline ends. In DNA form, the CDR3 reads TGTGCCAGCAGTTTCAGCCCCAGGGGATATGGCTACACCTTC. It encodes CASSFSPRGYGYTF.

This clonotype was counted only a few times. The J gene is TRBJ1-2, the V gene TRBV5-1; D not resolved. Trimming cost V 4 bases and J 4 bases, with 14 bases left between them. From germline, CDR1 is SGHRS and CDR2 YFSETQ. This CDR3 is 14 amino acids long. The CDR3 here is CASSRDEASYGYTF. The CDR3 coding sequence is TGCGCCAGCAGCAGGGATGAAGCCTCCTATGGCTACACCTTC.

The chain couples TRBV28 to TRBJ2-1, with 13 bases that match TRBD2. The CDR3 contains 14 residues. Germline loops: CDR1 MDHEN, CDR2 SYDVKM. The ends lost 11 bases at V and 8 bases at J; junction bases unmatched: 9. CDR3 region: CAAHTSGRVDEQFF. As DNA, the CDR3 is TGTGCCGCACACACTAGCGGGAGGGTCGATGAGCAGTTCTTC.

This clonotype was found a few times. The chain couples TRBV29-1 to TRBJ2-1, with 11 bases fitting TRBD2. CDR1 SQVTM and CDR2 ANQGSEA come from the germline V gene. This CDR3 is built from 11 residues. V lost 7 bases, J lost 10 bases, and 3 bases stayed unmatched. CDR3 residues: CSGLAGGEQFF. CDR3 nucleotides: TGCAGCGGTTTAGCGGGAGGGGAGCAGTTCTTC.

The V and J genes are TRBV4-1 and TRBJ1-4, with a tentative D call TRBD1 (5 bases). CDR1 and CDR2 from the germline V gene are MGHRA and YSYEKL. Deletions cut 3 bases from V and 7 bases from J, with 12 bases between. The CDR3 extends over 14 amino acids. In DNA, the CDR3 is TGCGCCAGCAGCCAGGTTTTGACAGTTGAAAAACTGTTTTTT. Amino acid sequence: CASSQVLTVEKLFF.

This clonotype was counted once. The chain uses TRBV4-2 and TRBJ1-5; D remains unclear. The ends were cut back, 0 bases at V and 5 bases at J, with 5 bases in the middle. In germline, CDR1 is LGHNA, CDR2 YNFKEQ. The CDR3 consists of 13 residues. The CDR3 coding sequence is TGTGCCAGCAGCCAAGAGGCGGATCAGCCCCAGCATTTT. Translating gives CASSQEADQPQHF.

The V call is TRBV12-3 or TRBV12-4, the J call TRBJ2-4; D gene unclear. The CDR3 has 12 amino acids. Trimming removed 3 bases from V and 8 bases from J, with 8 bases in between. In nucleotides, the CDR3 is TGTGCCAGCAGTTTTCAGGAGTACATTCAGTACTTC. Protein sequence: CASSFQEYIQYF.

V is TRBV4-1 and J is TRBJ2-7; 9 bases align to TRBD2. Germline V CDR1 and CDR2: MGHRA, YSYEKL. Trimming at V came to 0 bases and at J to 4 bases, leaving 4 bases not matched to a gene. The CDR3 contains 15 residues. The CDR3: CASSQEASGKYEQYF. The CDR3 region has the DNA TGCGCCAGCAGCCAAGAAGCTAGCGGGAAGTACGAGCAGTACTTC.

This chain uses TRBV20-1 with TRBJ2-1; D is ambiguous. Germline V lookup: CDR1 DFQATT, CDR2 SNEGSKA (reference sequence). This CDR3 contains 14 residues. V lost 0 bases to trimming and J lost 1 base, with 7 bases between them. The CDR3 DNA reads TGCAGTGCTAGAGAGGGCCAATCCTACAATGAGCAGTTCTTC. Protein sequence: CSAREGQSYNEQFF.

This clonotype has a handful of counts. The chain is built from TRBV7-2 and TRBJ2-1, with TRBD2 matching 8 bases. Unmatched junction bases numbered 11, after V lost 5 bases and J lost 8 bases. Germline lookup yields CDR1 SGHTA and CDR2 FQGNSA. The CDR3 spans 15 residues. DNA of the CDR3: TGTGCCAGCAGCCTCCACGGACTAGCTAGAGATGAGCAGTTCTTC. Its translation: CASSLHGLARDEQFF.

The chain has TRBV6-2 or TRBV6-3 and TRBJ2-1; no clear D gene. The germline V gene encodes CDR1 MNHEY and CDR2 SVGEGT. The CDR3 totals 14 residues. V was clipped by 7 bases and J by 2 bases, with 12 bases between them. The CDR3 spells CASKDPGPYNEQFF. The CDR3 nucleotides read TGTGCCAGCAAAGACCCCGGCCCCTACAATGAGCAGTTCTTC.

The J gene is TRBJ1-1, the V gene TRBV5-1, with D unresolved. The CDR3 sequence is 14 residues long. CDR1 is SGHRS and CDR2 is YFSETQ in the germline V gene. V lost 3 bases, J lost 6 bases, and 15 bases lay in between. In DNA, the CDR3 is TGCGCCAGCAGCTCGTACCCATCTGTCTCTGAAGCTTTCTTT. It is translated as CASSSYPSVSEAFF.

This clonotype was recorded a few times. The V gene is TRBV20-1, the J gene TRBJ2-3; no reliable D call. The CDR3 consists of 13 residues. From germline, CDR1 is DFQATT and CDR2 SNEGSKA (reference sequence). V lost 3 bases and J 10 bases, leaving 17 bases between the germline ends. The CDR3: CSASRLKTDSQYF. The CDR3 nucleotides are TGCAGTGCTAGTCGACTGAAGACCGATTCGCAGTATTTT.

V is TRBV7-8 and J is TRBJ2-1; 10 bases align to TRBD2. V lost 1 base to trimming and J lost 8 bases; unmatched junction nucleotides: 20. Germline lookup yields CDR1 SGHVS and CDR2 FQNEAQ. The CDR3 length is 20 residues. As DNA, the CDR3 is TGTGCCAGCAGCTTAGGGGTGTGGGGGGCACAGCGGGAGGGCCTCCATGAGCAGTTCTTC. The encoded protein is CASSLGVWGAQREGLHEQFF.

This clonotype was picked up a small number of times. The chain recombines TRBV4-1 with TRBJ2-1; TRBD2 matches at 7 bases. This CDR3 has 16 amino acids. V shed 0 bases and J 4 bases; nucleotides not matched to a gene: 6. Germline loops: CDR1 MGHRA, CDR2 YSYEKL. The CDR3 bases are TGCGCCAGCAGCCAAGAAGCGGGATTTTCATACAATGAGCAGTTCTTC. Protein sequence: CASSQEAGFSYNEQFF.